This T cell receptor (beta chain) is drawn from a study of cytomegalovirus exposure and HLA in healthy donors. V lost 0 bases, J lost 4 bases, and 21 bases lay in between. This CDR3 contains 18 residues. The germline CDR1 and CDR2 sequences are SGHNT and YENEEA. About this clone itself: Its target is unknown.

The primer mix had 60 Vbeta and 13 Jbeta primers. The repertoire was sequenced with immunoSEQ multiplex PCR; TCRdb's copy has only in-frame clones and lacks some. The table lists 130,000 to 150,000 clones, roughly 80% of them singletons, with approximately 0.9% in the top ten. Study-level points and caveats: Only CMV serostatus was available as immune exposure information.

Sequenced input: PBMCs. This TCR derives from a man aged 18-30 years in good health and CMV-seronegative. This sequence joins TRBV11-3 and TRBJ1-1, with D possibly TRBD1 on 6 matching bases. CDR3 sequence: CASSLDWGQGQGSTEAFF. CDR3 coding DNA: TGTGCCAGCAGCTTAGATTGGGGTCAGGGGCAGGGGAGCACTGAAGCTTTCTTT.